The 32 T cell receptor beta chains listed next were all sequenced from one sample in a study of control samples from healthy donors and cancer patients. Sequenced by immunoSEQ multiplex PCR; TCRdb stores in-frame clones only, minus some. This repertoire shows about 20,000 clones, 86% found once; its top ten account for approximately 10%. Sample: PBMCs. These receptors all stem from a woman between 65 and 79 years old with colorectal cancer.

This clone appeared a few times. V and J are TRBV6-2 or TRBV6-3 and TRBJ2-4; D is possibly TRBD1 or TRBD2 (5 bases each). Trimming removed 0 bases from V and 0 bases from J, with 12 bases in between. Looked up from germline, CDR1 is MNHEY and CDR2 is SVGEGT. The CDR3 extends over 17 amino acids. The CDR3 DNA is TGTGCCAGCAGTTACTCGTACGGGGCAGGAGCCAAAAACATTCAGTACTTC. Translated, it gives CASSYSYGAGAKNIQYF.

This clone occurred a few times. V usage is TRBV19 and J usage is TRBJ1-3; D is uncertain. The CDR3 extends over 12 amino acids. V lost 6 bases and J lost 4, with 7 bases in between. The germline CDR1 and CDR2 sequences are LNHDA and SQIVND (reference sequence). The CDR3 sequence is CASRSEGNTIYF. CDR3 DNA: TGTGCCAGTAGATCTGAGGGAAACACCATATATTTT.

The genes are TRBV16 and TRBJ2-1; D is perhaps TRBD1 (5 bases). Trimming cost V 4 bases and J 8 bases, with 12 bases left between them. There are 13 residues in the CDR3. The V gene's germline CDR1 is KGHSY and CDR2 FQNENV. The CDR3 DNA reads as TGTGCCAGCAGCCCAAGGGGCAAAGATGAGCAGTTCTTC. This sequence encodes CASSPRGKDEQFF.

This clone was counted a single time. The chain is built from TRBV7-2 and TRBJ2-1; D is perhaps TRBD2 (6 bases). Germline V gene data show CDR1 as SGHTA and CDR2 as FQGNSA. This CDR3 contains 13 residues. V was pared by 5 bases and J by 15 bases, with 20 bases between. CDR3 protein: CASSPGLPRGLFF. The CDR3, as DNA: TGTGCCAGCAGCCCCGGACTACCTCGGGGTTTGTTCTTC. Complete variable domain (other parts from reference TRBV7-2 and TRBJ2-1): GAGVSQSPSNKVTEKGKDVELRCDPISGHTALYWYRQSLGQGLEFLIYFQGNSAPDKSGLPSDRFSAERTGGSVSTLTIQRTQQEDSAVYLCASSPGLPRGLFFGPGTRLTVL.

As DNA, the CDR3 is TGTGCCAGCCAGTACAGCTATGGCTACACCTTC. It is translated as CASQYSYGYTF. The V call is TRBV19, the J call TRBJ1-2; D is undetermined. The CDR3 is 11 amino acids. V was shortened by 9 bases and J by 4 bases, with 9 bases between the two germline ends. Germline values: CDR1 LNHDA, CDR2 SQIVND (reference sequence).

The V gene is TRBV9, the J gene TRBJ2-1, with 9 bases matching TRBD2. CDR1 SGDLS and CDR2 YYNGEE come from the germline V gene. This CDR3 comprises 14 residues. With 1 base clipped from V and 4 bases from J, the junction kept 0 bases outside the gene matches. CDR3 protein: CASSVTSGYNEQFF. DNA of the CDR3: TGTGCCAGCAGCGTAACTAGCGGGTACAATGAGCAGTTCTTC. Full variable domain (outside the CDR3, taken from reference TRBV9 and TRBJ2-1): DSGVTQTPKHLITATGQRVTLRCSPRSGDLSVYWYQQSLDQGLQFLIQYYNGEERAKGNILERFSAQQFPDLHSELNLSSLELGDSALYFCASSVTSGYNEQFFGPGTRLTVL.

The genes are TRBV4-3 and TRBJ1-1, with D possibly TRBD1 on 5 matching bases. CDR3 length: 16 residues. Germline CDR1 reads LGHNA; CDR2 reads YSLEER. Trimming took 0 bases from V and 4 from J, leaving 15 bases between them. This chain's CDR3 is CASSQDWPQGRTEAFF. The CDR3, as DNA: TGCGCCAGCAGCCAAGATTGGCCCCAGGGACGCACTGAAGCTTTCTTT.

This chain links TRBV24-1 with TRBJ2-1; no reliable D call. This CDR3 region has 13 residues. Germline CDR1 and CDR2: KGHDR and SFDVKD. V lost 4 bases and J 3 bases, leaving 6 bases between the germline ends. CDR3 protein: CATSEQRYNEQFF. CDR3 DNA: TGTGCCACCAGTGAACAACGCTACAATGAGCAGTTCTTC.

The chain employs TRBV29-1 and TRBJ2-7; possibly TRBD1 or TRBD2 for D (5 bases each). The CDR3 sequence is 13 residues long. V lost 7 bases and J 2 bases, leaving 15 bases between the germline ends. Germline CDR1 SQVTM, CDR2 ANQGSEA. The CDR3 sequence is CSAWPGTPYEQYF. CDR3 DNA: TGCAGCGCATGGCCCGGGACCCCCTACGAGCAGTACTTC.

Here the CDR3 reads CAISAGTGEGEQYF. The CDR3 region has the DNA TGTGCCATCAGCGCCGGGACAGGGGAGGGAGAGCAGTACTTC. This chain connects TRBV10-3 to TRBJ2-7; TRBD1 aligns across 10 bases. The germline V gene has CDR1 ENHRY and CDR2 SYGVKD. CDR3 length: 14 amino acids. Trimming at V came to 6 bases and at J to 7 bases, leaving 9 bases not matched to a gene.

The V and J genes are TRBV27 and TRBJ2-7; D is possibly TRBD2 (6 bases). Deletions cut 5 bases from V and 3 bases from J, with 20 bases between. Germline V lookup: CDR1 MNHEY, CDR2 SMNVEV (reference sequence). CDR3 length: 16 residues. The CDR3 DNA sequence: TGTGCCAGCAGTCGGGAGACGGGGGAGAGATTCTACGAGCAGTACTTC. The encoded protein is CASSRETGERFYEQYF.

The chain is built from TRBV7-2 and TRBJ2-7; 8 bases map to TRBD2. Germline lookup yields CDR1 SGHTA and CDR2 FQGNSA. CDR3 length equals 14 residues. J was trimmed by 3 bases and V by 3 bases; bases with no gene match: 4. CDR3 sequence reads: CASSLSGSNYEQYF. Written as DNA, the CDR3 is TGTGCCAGCAGCTTGAGCGGGAGTAACTACGAGCAGTACTTC.

The V call is TRBV5-1, the J call TRBJ2-7, with TRBD2 identical over 10 bases. Germline loops: CDR1 SGHRS, CDR2 YFSETQ. The CDR3 is 17 amino acids. The trim removed 4 bases at V and 0 bases at J, leaving 10 bases unmatched. The CDR3 DNA reads as TGCGCCAGCAGCCCGAGCGGGAGGGCGGAACACTCCTACGAGCAGTACTTC. Amino acids: CASSPSGRAEHSYEQYF. The whole variable domain, filled in from reference TRBV5-1 and TRBJ2-7, reads KAGVTQTPRYLIKTRGQQVTLSCSPISGHRSVSWYQQTPGQGLQFLFEYFSETQRNKGNFPGRFSGRQFSNSRSEMNVSTLELGDSALYLCASSPSGRAEHSYEQYFGPGTRLTVT.

J is TRBJ2-5 and V is TRBV9; TRBD2 aligns across 10 bases. The CDR3 sequence is 19 residues long. Germline trimming cut 0 bases from V and 4 bases from J; bases unmatched to any gene: 15. Germline V gene sequence: CDR1 SGDLS, CDR2 YYNGEE. As DNA, the CDR3 is TGTGCCAGCAGCGTAGGGAGCGGGGGGGCTACCGGGGTCGCAGAGACCCAGTACTTC. Its translation: CASSVGSGGATGVAETQYF. Full variable domain (remainder filled in from reference TRBV9 and TRBJ2-5): DSGVTQTPKHLITATGQRVTLRCSPRSGDLSVYWYQQSLDQGLQFLIQYYNGEERAKGNILERFSAQQFPDLHSELNLSSLELGDSALYFCASSVGSGGATGVAETQYFGPGTRLLVL.

The chain uses TRBV3-1 (or the pseudogene TRBV3-2) and TRBJ2-5, with 9 bases matching TRBD1. This CDR3 is 13 amino acids long. J lost 4 bases, V lost 6 bases, and 3 bases had no gene match. CDR1 and CDR2 from the germline V gene are LGHDT and YNNKEL (reference sequence). The CDR3 protein is CASSPGQGETQYF. The CDR3 DNA reads as TGTGCCAGCAGTCCGGGACAGGGAGAGACCCAGTACTTC.

The chain employs TRBV10-3 and TRBJ2-7; either TRBD1 or TRBD2 may supply D (7 bases each). The CDR3 extends over 15 amino acids. CDR1 ENHRY and CDR2 SYGVKD come from the germline V gene. The V end lost 6 bases, the J end lost 10 bases, and 25 bases lay between the germline ends. CDR3 amino acids: CAIRRGEELRGEQYF. The DNA for the CDR3 is TGTGCCATCAGACGGGGGGAGGAACTCAGGGGGGAACAGTACTTC.

V is TRBV12-3 or TRBV12-4 and J is TRBJ2-7, with no clear D. V shed 3 bases and J shed 0 bases, with 3 bases lying between them. This CDR3 has 12 amino acids. CDR3 region: CASSFISYEQYF. The CDR3 nucleotides read TGTGCCAGCAGTTTTATCTCCTACGAGCAGTACTTC.

The V gene is TRBV28, the J gene TRBJ2-2, with 10 bases identical to TRBD2. The CDR3 extends over 14 amino acids. Germline CDR1 and CDR2: MDHEN and SYDVKM. V lost 7 bases to trimming and J lost 5 bases; unmatched junction nucleotides: 4. CDR3 loop: CASTQAGGTGELFF. The CDR3 DNA reads TGTGCCAGCACCCAAGCGGGGGGGACCGGGGAGCTGTTTTTT.

The rearrangement uses TRBV5-5 and TRBJ2-5, with TRBD1 matching over 10 bases. The V gene end was trimmed by 4 bases and the J gene end by 7 bases; junction bases not matched to a gene: 4. The CDR3 loop spans 13 amino acids. Germline CDR1 SGHKS, CDR2 YYEKEE (reference sequence). CDR3 coding DNA: TGTGCCAGCAGCCCGGGGACAGGGGTGACCCAGTACTTC. Translated, it gives CASSPGTGVTQYF.

This clone came up a few times. This chain links TRBV4-1 with TRBJ1-3; D remains unclear. CDR3 length equals 16 residues. Germline V gene data show CDR1 as MGHRA and CDR2 as YSYEKL. Between the trimmed V and J ends, which lost 4 bases and 1 base, there was a span of 14 bases. This CDR3 reads CASSLGRGGSGNTIYF. The CDR3 DNA reads as TGCGCCAGCAGCCTAGGGCGGGGAGGTTCTGGAAACACCATATATTTT.

This clone appeared once. V gene TRBV15 combines with J gene TRBJ1-2; 8 bases line up with TRBD1. The CDR3 loop spans 15 amino acids. CDR1 LNHNV and CDR2 YYDKDF come from the germline V gene (reference sequence). After removal of 5 bases from V and 4 bases from J, the junction contained 9 bases not matched to a gene. The CDR3 reads CATSGDRLPSYGYTF. The CDR3 region has the DNA TGTGCCACCAGCGGGGACAGGTTACCCTCCTATGGCTACACCTTC.

The J gene is TRBJ1-2, the V gene TRBV5-5; possible D gene TRBD1, 5 bases. Germline CDR1 and CDR2: SGHKS and YYEKEE (reference sequence). The CDR3 is 13 residues long. V dropped 0 bases and J dropped 6 bases, with 9 bases sitting between them. The CDR3 loop reads CASSLGRGDGYTF. The CDR3 region has the DNA TGTGCCAGCAGCTTGGGAAGGGGAGATGGCTACACCTTC.

The CDR3 here is CASTRGPTREGVRGELFF. In nucleotides, the CDR3 is TGTGCCAGCACCCGAGGGCCCACAAGGGAGGGAGTTCGGGGGGAGCTGTTTTTT. The chain employs TRBV9 and TRBJ2-2, with TRBD2 identical over 7 bases. This CDR3 has 18 residues. V trimming: 6 bases; J trimming: 8 bases; junction bases outside the gene matches: 22. Germline loops: CDR1 SGDLS, CDR2 YYNGEE. The entire variable domain, with the rest obtained from reference TRBV9 and TRBJ2-2, is as follows: DSGVTQTPKHLITATGQRVTLRCSPRSGDLSVYWYQQSLDQGLQFLIQYYNGEERAKGNILERFSAQQFPDLHSELNLSSLELGDSALYFCASTRGPTREGVRGELFFGEGSRLTVL.

There are a few counts of this clone. J is TRBJ2-7 and V is TRBV5-4, with TRBD2 matching over 9 bases. CDR3 length: 16 amino acids. Looked up from germline, CDR1 is SGHNT and CDR2 is YYREEE (reference sequence). Germline trimming cut 4 bases from V and 6 bases from J; bases unmatched to any gene: 14. The CDR3 coding sequence is TGTGCCAGCAGCCCCTCGGGCGGGAGGGCCCTCGGCGAGCAGTACTTC. This gives the protein CASSPSGGRALGEQYF. Combining the CDR3 with reference TRBV5-4 and TRBJ2-7 gives the whole variable domain ETGVTQSPTHLIKTRGQQVTLRCSSQSGHNTVSWYQQALGQGPQFIFQYYREEENGRGNFPPRFSGLQFPNYSSELNVNALELDDSALYLCASSPSGGRALGEQYFGPGTRLTVT.

The J gene is TRBJ1-1, the V gene TRBV9; a weak D match, TRBD1 (5 bases). V lost 3 bases to trimming and J lost 2 bases, with 20 bases between them. The CDR3 covers 17 residues. Germline CDR1 SGDLS, CDR2 YYNGEE. The CDR3 region is CASSGVYQGAPNTEAFF. The DNA for the CDR3 is TGTGCCAGCAGCGGAGTATACCAAGGGGCCCCCAACACTGAAGCTTTCTTT.

This chain links TRBV6-2 or TRBV6-3 with TRBJ2-1; no clear D gene. There are 15 residues in the CDR3. Trimming pared 6 bases from V and 0 bases from J, leaving 12 bases between. Germline V CDR1 and CDR2: MNHEY, SVGEGT. CDR3 sequence reads: CASSQQRLSYNEQFF. CDR3 sequence (DNA): TGTGCCAGCAGCCAACAGCGACTCTCCTACAATGAGCAGTTCTTC.

The J gene is TRBJ1-4, the V gene TRBV18; D gene unclear. The CDR3 is 14 amino acids. Germline V gene data show CDR1 as KGHSH and CDR2 as LQKENI. Trimming cost V 6 bases and J 5 bases, with 13 bases left between them. The CDR3 sequence: CASSLGLSNEKLFF. The CDR3 DNA follows: TGTGCCAGCTCCCTGGGATTATCGAATGAAAAACTGTTTTTT.

This rearrangement joins TRBV15 to TRBJ1-3, with 10 bases identical to TRBD1. This CDR3 contains 16 residues. Germline V lookup: CDR1 LNHNV, CDR2 YYDKDF (reference sequence). J gave up 4 bases and V 5 bases, and 8 bases lay outside the gene matches. The CDR3 spells CATSPGTGDWGNTIYF. The CDR3 DNA reads as TGTGCCACCAGCCCCGGGACAGGGGATTGGGGAAACACCATATATTTT.

The genes are TRBV5-1 and TRBJ2-7, with a possible D match to TRBD1 (5 bases). V lost 0 bases and J lost 4, with 11 bases in between. This CDR3 comprises 14 residues. Looked up from germline, CDR1 is SGHRS and CDR2 is YFSETQ. CDR3 in amino acids: CASSLGQGLYEQYF. In DNA, the CDR3 is TGCGCCAGCAGCTTGGGCCAGGGTTTATACGAGCAGTACTTC.

This sequence joins TRBV6-5 and TRBJ2-7; perhaps TRBD1 as D (5 bases). The CDR3 has 15 residues. The germline gives CDR1 MNHEY, CDR2 SVGAGI. Trimming shortened V by 6 bases and J by 0 bases, and 15 bases separated the two germline ends. This CDR3 reads CASRKTQGDSYEQYF. CDR3 bases: TGTGCCAGCAGGAAGACTCAAGGGGACTCCTACGAGCAGTACTTC.

The rearrangement joins TRBV2 to TRBJ2-4; no clear D gene. The CDR3 is 15 amino acids. The germline V gene encodes CDR1 SNHLY and CDR2 FYNNEI. Trimming pared 7 bases from V and 5 bases from J, leaving 18 bases between. The CDR3 DNA sequence: TGTGCCAGCATTCGAGATGGGGTTATCCAAAACATTCAGTACTTC. This encodes CASIRDGVIQNIQYF.

This sequence joins TRBV3-1 (or the pseudogene TRBV3-2) and TRBJ2-7; D is unclear. This CDR3 region has 13 residues. Germline-derived CDR1 and CDR2 are LGHDT and YNNKEL (reference sequence). V lost 1 base, J lost 0 bases, and 4 bases lay in between. As DNA, the CDR3 is TGTGCCAGCAGCCAAGGATTCTCCTACGAGCAGTACTTC. Protein: CASSQGFSYEQYF.